This T cell receptor (beta chain) was identified in a study of blood T cells in healthy people across ages. Caucasian individuals from Russia who were healthy and aged 6 to 90 acted as donors. The study isolated at least 6.5 million PBMCs from each sample. Deletions cut 6 bases from V and 3 bases from J, with 18 bases between. CDR3 size: 16 residues. Germline values: CDR1 SEHNR, CDR2 FQNEAQ (reference sequence). A few counts support this clonotype. The second PCR ran 7 to 11 cycles with a sample-barcoded 5' primer and J-beta primers. One entry per CDR3 protein, called by TCRdb with MiXCR from the 5' RACE reads. The table records 1.5 million to 2 million distinct CDR3 sequences, about 30% of them present only once.

Material: blood. The chain couples TRBV7-9 to TRBJ2-1; possibly TRBD1 or TRBD2 for D (5 bases each). This receptor was identified in a woman under 40 in good health. CDR3 coding DNA: TGTGCCAGCAGTAACCGGGACCCAGGGCACTACAATGAGCAGTTCTTC. It translates to CASSNRDPGHYNEQFF. Full variable domain (rest looked up from reference TRBV7-9 and TRBJ2-1): DTGVSQNPRHKITKRGQNVTFRCDPISEHNRLYWYRQTLGQGPEFLTYFQNEAQLEKSRLLSDRFSAERPKGSFSTLEIQRTEQGDSAMYLCASSNRDPGHYNEQFFGPGTRLTVL.